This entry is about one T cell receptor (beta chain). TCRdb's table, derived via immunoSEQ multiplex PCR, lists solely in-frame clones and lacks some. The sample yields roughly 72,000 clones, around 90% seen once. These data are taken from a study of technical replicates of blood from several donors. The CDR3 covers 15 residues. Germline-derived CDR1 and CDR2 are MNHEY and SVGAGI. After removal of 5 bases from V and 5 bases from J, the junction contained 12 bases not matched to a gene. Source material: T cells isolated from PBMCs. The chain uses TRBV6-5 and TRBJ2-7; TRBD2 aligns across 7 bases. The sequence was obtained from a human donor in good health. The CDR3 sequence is CASSTERLALDEQYF. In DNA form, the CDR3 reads TGTGCCAGCAGTACGGAAAGACTAGCATTAGACGAGCAGTACTTC.